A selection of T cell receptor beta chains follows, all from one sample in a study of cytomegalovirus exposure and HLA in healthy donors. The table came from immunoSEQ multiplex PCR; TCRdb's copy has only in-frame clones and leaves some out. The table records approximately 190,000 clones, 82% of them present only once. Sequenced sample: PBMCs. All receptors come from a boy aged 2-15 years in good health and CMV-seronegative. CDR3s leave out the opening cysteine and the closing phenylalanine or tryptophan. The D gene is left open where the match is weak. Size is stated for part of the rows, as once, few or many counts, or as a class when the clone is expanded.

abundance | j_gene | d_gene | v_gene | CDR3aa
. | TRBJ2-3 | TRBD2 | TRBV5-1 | ASSSGTISDTQY
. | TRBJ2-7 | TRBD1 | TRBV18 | ASSLRDRVYEQY
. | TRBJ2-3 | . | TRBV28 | ASSPRLSSTDTQY
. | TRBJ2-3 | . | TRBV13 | ASSQHPFTDTQY
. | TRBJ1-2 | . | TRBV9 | ASRRGEGDSGYT
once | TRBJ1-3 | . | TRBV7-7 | ASSPSEGAGNTIY
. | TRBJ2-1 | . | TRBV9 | ASSVDSGRTYNEQF
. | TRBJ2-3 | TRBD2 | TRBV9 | ASSIPGPGTSGVATDTQY
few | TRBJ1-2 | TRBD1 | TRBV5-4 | ASSLSRGRVDYGYT
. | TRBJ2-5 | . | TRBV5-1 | ASSLSLTEETQY
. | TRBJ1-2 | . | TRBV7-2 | ASSLSPAGTRGGYT
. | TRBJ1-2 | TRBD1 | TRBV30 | ARDGDRAYGYT
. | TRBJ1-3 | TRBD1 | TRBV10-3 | AISRTGRSGNTIY
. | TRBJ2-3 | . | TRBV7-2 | ASSLLGGTSTDTQY
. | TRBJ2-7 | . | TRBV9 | ASSVEGGAYEQY
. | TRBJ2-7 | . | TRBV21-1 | ASSKEGQGYEQY
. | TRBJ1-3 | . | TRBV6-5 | ASRTSGTTGNTIY
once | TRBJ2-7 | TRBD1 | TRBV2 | ASRDRSSYEQY
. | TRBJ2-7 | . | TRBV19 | ASTRQAYEQY
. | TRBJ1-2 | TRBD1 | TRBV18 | ASSPLQGQNGYT
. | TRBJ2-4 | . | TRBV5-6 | ASSLSGWAKNIQY
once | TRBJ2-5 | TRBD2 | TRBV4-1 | ASSQALRTTTGGSKTQY
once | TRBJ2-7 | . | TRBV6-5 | ASSYLGEGVEQY
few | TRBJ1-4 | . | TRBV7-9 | ASSPPGGLREKLF
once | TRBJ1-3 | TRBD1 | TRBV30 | AWSLGTEGNTIY
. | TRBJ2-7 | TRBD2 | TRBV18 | ASSPRGSGGAAEQY
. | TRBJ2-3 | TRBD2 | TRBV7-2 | ASSLGPPLAGGQRTQY
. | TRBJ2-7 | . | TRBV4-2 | ASSSARGYEQY
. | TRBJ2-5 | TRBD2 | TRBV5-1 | ASSFGTSGAQETQY
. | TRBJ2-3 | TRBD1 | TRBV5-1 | ASSLEQGADTQY
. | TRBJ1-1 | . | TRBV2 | ATGGDGDTEAF
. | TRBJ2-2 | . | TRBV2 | ASSEGWGGPYTGELF
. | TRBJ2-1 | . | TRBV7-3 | ASSLTPSVEYNEQF
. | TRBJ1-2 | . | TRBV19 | ASSIGATRRFYYGYT
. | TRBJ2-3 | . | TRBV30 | AWSLPLAGTDTQY
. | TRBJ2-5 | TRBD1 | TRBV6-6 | ASTRQGREETQY
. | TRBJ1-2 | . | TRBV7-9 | ASSLHGDGYT
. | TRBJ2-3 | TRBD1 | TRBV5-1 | ASSRDSPTDTQY
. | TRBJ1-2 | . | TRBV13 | ASSLRGISGYT
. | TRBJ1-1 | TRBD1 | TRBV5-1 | ASSLGGTVNTEAF
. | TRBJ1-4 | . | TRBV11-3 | ASSLERKNEKLF
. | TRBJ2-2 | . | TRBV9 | ASSVSVGPNTGELF
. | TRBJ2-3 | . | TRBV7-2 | ASSPGRDTQY
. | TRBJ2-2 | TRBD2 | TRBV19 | ASSGRGGNTGELF
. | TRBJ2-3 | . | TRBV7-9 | ASSLLGATSASTDTQY
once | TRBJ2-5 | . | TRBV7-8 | ASSRLQETQY
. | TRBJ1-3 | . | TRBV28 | ASRPYTGTGSGNTIY
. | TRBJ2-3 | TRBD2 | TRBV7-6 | ASSLGGGTSTDTQY
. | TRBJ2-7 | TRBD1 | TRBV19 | ASKPSRGLGEQY